The T cell receptor beta chain described here comes from a study of blood T cell repertoires in COVID-19. On the study more broadly: Sites across the United States, Italy and Spain contributed samples from acute and convalescent COVID-19.

Germline CDR1 and CDR2: SGHKS and YYEKEE (reference sequence). V lost 4 bases and J lost 6, with 16 bases in between. This CDR3 region has 14 residues. Only in-frame clones appear in the TCRdb table, and some are missing; sequencing was by immunoSEQ multiplex PCR. The sample shows 45,000 to 60,000 clones, 70% to 80% of them seen only once. V usage is TRBV5-5 and J usage is TRBJ1-2, with TRBD1 as a possible D gene (6 bases). The source of this sequence is a woman in her forties or fifties with acute COVID-19. Sequenced input: PBMCs or T cells enriched from blood (not recorded which). CDR3: CASSVTTGSHGYTF. The CDR3 DNA reads as TGTGCCAGCAGCGTAACAACAGGGTCTCATGGCTACACCTTC. Together with reference TRBV5-5 and TRBJ1-2, the CDR3 gives the full variable domain: DAGVTQSPTHLIKTRGQQVTLRCSPISGHKSVSWYQQVLGQGPQFIFQYYEKEERGRGNFPDRFSARQFPNYSSELNVNALLLGDSALYLCASSVTTGSHGYTFGSGTRLTVV.